The 21 T cell receptor beta chains below come from one sample, sequenced in a study of cytomegalovirus exposure and HLA in healthy donors. The PCR used 60 Vbeta and 13 Jbeta primers. Clones were sequenced by immunoSEQ multiplex PCR, and TCRdb holds only the in-frame ones, with some missing. Reported are some 75,000 clones; the ten largest clones contain roughly 0.89%. The sequencing input was PBMCs. These receptors originate from a boy between 10 and 17 years old in good health and CMV-seronegative.

V is TRBV6-6 and J is TRBJ1-2; 9 bases line up with TRBD1. This CDR3 spans 15 amino acids. Germline V CDR1 and CDR2: MNHNY, SVGAGI (reference sequence). Unmatched junction bases numbered 7, after V lost 6 bases and J lost 2 bases. The CDR3 reads CASSLTGTGNYGYTF. CDR3 DNA: TGTGCCAGCAGCCTCACCGGGACAGGGAACTATGGCTACACCTTC.

This chain uses TRBV18 with TRBJ2-1; possible D gene TRBD2, 6 bases. The ends were cut back, 4 bases at V and 5 bases at J, with 12 bases in the middle. From germline, CDR1 is KGHSH and CDR2 LQKENI. CDR3 length: 14 amino acids. CDR3 sequence: CASSLPSADNEQFF. In nucleotides, the CDR3 is TGTGCCAGCTCACTCCCTAGCGCTGACAATGAGCAGTTCTTC.

This sequence joins TRBV18 and TRBJ1-1, with a possible D match to TRBD1 (5 bases). Trimming took off 3 bases at V and 6 bases at J, with 14 bases between the two ends. CDR1 is KGHSH, CDR2 LQKENI, per germline. This CDR3 has 14 residues. As DNA, the CDR3 is TGTGCCAGCTCACCCGCGGGACTCACCGCTGAAGCTTTCTTT. Its protein product is CASSPAGLTAEAFF.

This chain joins TRBV6-6 and TRBJ2-7; TRBD1 might be the D (7 bases). The CDR3 has 14 amino acids. Per germline, CDR1 MNHNY and CDR2 SVGAGI (reference sequence). V was trimmed by 6 bases and J by 2 bases, leaving 14 bases between them. This CDR3 is CASRGQGGPYEQYF. CDR3 nucleotides: TGTGCCAGCAGAGGTCAGGGGGGCCCCTACGAGCAGTACTTC.

The genes are TRBV18 and TRBJ2-6, with 9 bases that match TRBD1. V lost 5 bases and J lost 0; bases outside the gene matches: 8. Germline CDR1 is KGHSH and CDR2 is LQKENI. The CDR3 is 18 residues long. The CDR3: CASSAAGTGFSGANVLTF. The CDR3 DNA reads as TGTGCCAGCTCAGCAGCCGGGACAGGGTTCTCTGGGGCCAACGTCCTGACTTTC.

The rearrangement links TRBV18 to TRBJ2-1; D not resolved. Germline CDR1 and CDR2: KGHSH and LQKENI. The CDR3 length is 13 residues. The V and J ends lost 7 bases and 5 bases respectively, with 12 bases between them. For the CDR3, the DNA is TGTGCCAGCTGGTTAAGGAGAGACAATGAGCAGTTCTTC. Translation: CASWLRRDNEQFF.

The chain couples TRBV5-1 to TRBJ2-1; TRBD2 agrees at 9 bases. In germline, CDR1 is SGHRS, CDR2 YFSETQ. After removal of 0 bases from V and 5 bases from J, the junction contained 6 bases not matched to a gene. The CDR3 extends over 16 amino acids. The CDR3 DNA reads TGCGCCAGCAGCTTGGGTGCTAGCGGGACAAACAATGAGCAGTTCTTC. As protein: CASSLGASGTNNEQFF.

The chain is built from TRBV5-1 and TRBJ2-7; D call uncertain. Germline V lookup: CDR1 SGHRS, CDR2 YFSETQ. Trimming removed 5 bases from V and 0 bases from J, with 9 bases in between. CDR3 length: 13 residues. DNA of the CDR3: TGCGCCAGCAGTAAGACGGGCTCCTACGAGCAGTACTTC. Its translation: CASSKTGSYEQYF.

The chain has TRBV27 and TRBJ2-1, with D maybe TRBD2 (6 bases). The CDR3 contains 14 residues. The ends were cut back, 4 bases at V and 5 bases at J, with 12 bases in the middle. Germline assignment: CDR1 MNHEY and CDR2 SMNVEV (reference sequence). The CDR3 DNA sequence: TGTGCCAGCAGTTCCCGGACTAACCACAATGAGCAGTTCTTC. Translating gives CASSSRTNHNEQFF.

Comments on this clone: The junction shows a germline mismatch at one end, possibly a read error. This chain connects TRBV9 to TRBJ2-1; TRBD2 aligns across 13 bases. Germline CDR1 is SGDLS and CDR2 is YYNGEE. CDR3 length: 19 amino acids. The DNA for the CDR3 is TGTGCCAGCAGCCCGAGGGGACTAGCGGGGTCATCCTCCGACAATGAGCAGTTCTTC. This translates into CASSPRGLAGSSSDNEQFF.

V gene TRBV7-6 combines with J gene TRBJ2-1, with 11 bases fitting TRBD2. Germline assignment: CDR1 SGHVS and CDR2 FNYEAQ. This CDR3 is 17 amino acids long. Germline trimming cut 1 base from V and 5 bases from J; bases unmatched to any gene: 7. CDR3 protein: CASSLGTGTSGDNEQFF. DNA for the CDR3: TGTGCCAGCAGCTTAGGGACCGGGACTAGCGGAGACAATGAGCAGTTCTTC.

V usage is TRBV2 and J usage is TRBJ2-1, with 14 nucleotides matching TRBD2. Germline CDR1 is SNHLY and CDR2 is FYNNEI. Trimming removed 6 bases from V and 6 bases from J; junction bases left unmatched: 4. This CDR3 is built from 15 residues. The CDR3: CASRQGTSGSNEQFF. The CDR3 region has the DNA TGTGCCAGCAGGCAGGGGACTAGCGGGAGCAATGAGCAGTTCTTC.

The chain joins TRBV9 to TRBJ2-1; 13 positions agree with TRBD2. There are 15 residues in the CDR3. V was clipped by 4 bases and J by 9 bases; unmatched bases: 7. Germline CDR1 and CDR2: SGDLS and YYNGEE. CDR3 sequence: CASSPRGLAGVEQFF. CDR3 nucleotides: TGTGCCAGCAGCCCACGAGGACTAGCGGGAGTTGAGCAGTTCTTC.

The genes are TRBV6-5 and TRBJ1-2; maybe TRBD1 (5 bases). The CDR3 runs to 14 residues. CDR1 and CDR2 (germline): MNHEY, SVGAGI. V lost 2 bases and J 5 bases, leaving 12 bases between the germline ends. The DNA for the CDR3 is TGTGCCAGCAGTTACAGGGGCTTGAAATATGGCTACACCTTC. Translated: CASSYRGLKYGYTF.

The chain combines TRBV9 with TRBJ2-1; 7 nucleotides agree with TRBD2. The CDR3 has 17 amino acids. CDR1 and CDR2 from the germline V gene are SGDLS and YYNGEE. Trimming removed 4 bases from V and 7 bases from J; junction bases left unmatched: 17. CDR3 residues: CASSQQIAGVSANEQFF. The CDR3 DNA sequence: TGTGCCAGCAGCCAACAGATTGCGGGAGTCTCGGCGAATGAGCAGTTCTTC. The whole variable domain, filled in from reference TRBV9 and TRBJ2-1, reads DSGVTQTPKHLITATGQRVTLRCSPRSGDLSVYWYQQSLDQGLQFLIQYYNGEERAKGNILERFSAQQFPDLHSELNLSSLELGDSALYFCASSQQIAGVSANEQFFGPGTRLTVL.

The chain has TRBV2 and TRBJ1-1; TRBD1 agrees at 7 bases. The CDR3 has 12 residues. The J segment lost 7 bases and the V segment lost 5 bases, leaving 4 bases of the junction unmatched. Germline CDR1 is SNHLY and CDR2 is FYNNEI. The CDR3 protein is CASSRRGFEAFF. CDR3 coding DNA: TGTGCCAGCAGTCGCAGGGGGTTTGAAGCTTTCTTT.

On this clone: The junction shows a germline mismatch at one end, possibly a read error. Other DNA sequences within the sample encode an identical CDR3. The V gene is TRBV9, the J gene TRBJ1-6, with 9 bases aligning to TRBD1. Germline lookup yields CDR1 SGDLS and CDR2 YYNGEE. This CDR3 has 15 amino acids. The CDR3 sequence is CASSPRDREGSPLHF. For the CDR3, the DNA is TGTGCCAGCAGCCCACGGGACAGGGAGGGTTCACCCCTACACTTT.

CDR3 nucleotide sequence: TGCGCCAGCAGCCTAATCGGGACTACAGGAGATACGCAGTATTTT. It yields the protein CASSLIGTTGDTQYF. This chain uses TRBV4-1 with TRBJ2-3, with 7 positions matching TRBD2. Germline CDR1 is MGHRA and CDR2 is YSYEKL. The CDR3 runs 15 residues. The V gene end was trimmed by 4 bases and the J gene end by 5 bases; junction bases not matched to a gene: 9.

As concerns this clone: Its ends do not fully match the called genes, so a read error is possible. The same CDR3 is also encoded by other DNA sequences in this sample. The chain has TRBV18 and TRBJ1-6; maybe TRBD1 (6 bases). Per the germline V gene, CDR1 is KGHSH and CDR2 is LQKENI. The CDR3 runs to 15 residues. In DNA, the CDR3 is TGTGCCAGCTCACCAACCCGACAGGATGGATCACCCCTACACTTT. It codes for CASSPTRQDGSPLHF.

The rearrangement joins TRBV4-1 to TRBJ1-3; 7 bases are a match to TRBD1. The length of the CDR3 is 17 residues. The germline V gene encodes CDR1 MGHRA and CDR2 YSYEKL. V was clipped by 2 bases and J by 0 bases; unmatched bases: 7. This CDR3 reads CASSQWDSTYSGNTIYF. CDR3 nucleotide sequence: TGCGCCAGCAGCCAATGGGACAGCACATACTCTGGAAACACCATATATTTT.

V and J are TRBV7-9 and TRBJ1-1; 7 nucleotides match TRBD1. Germline lookup yields CDR1 SEHNR and CDR2 FQNEAQ (reference sequence). The CDR3 has 14 residues. V was pared by 4 bases and J by 0 bases, with 2 bases of the junction left unmatched. The chain's CDR3 is CASSYGQVNTEAFF. As DNA, the CDR3 is TGTGCCAGCAGCTACGGACAGGTGAACACTGAAGCTTTCTTT.